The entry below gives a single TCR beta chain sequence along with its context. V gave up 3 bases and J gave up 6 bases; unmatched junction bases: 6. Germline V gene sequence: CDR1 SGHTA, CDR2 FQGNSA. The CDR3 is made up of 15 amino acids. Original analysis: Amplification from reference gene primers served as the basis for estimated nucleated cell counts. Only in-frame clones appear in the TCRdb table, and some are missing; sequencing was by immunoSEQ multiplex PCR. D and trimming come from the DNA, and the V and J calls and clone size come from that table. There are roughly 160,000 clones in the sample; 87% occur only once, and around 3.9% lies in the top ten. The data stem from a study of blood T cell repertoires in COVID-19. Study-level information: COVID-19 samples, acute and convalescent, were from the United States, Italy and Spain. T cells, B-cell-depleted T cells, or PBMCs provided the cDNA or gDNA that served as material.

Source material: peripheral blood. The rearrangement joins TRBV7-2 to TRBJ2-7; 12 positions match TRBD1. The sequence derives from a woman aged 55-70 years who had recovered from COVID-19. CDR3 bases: TGTGCCAGCAGCTTCGACGGGACAGGGGGCCGCGAGCAGTACTTC. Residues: CASSFDGTGGREQYF. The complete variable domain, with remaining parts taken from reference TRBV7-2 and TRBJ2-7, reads GAGVSQSPSNKVTEKGKDVELRCDPISGHTALYWYRQSLGQGLEFLIYFQGNSAPDKSGLPSDRFSAERTGGSVSTLTIQRTQQEDSAVYLCASSFDGTGGREQYFGPGTRLTVT.